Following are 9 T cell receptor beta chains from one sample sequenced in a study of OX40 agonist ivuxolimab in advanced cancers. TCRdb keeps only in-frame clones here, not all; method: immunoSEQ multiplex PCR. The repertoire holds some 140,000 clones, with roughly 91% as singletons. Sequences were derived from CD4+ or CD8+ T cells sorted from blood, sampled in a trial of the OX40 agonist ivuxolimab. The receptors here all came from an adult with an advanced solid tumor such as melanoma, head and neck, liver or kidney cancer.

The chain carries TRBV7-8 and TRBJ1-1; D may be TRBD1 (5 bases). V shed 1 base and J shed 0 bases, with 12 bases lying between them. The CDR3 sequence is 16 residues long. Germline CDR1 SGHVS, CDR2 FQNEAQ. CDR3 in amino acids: CASSLGAGPMNTEAFF. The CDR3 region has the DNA TGTGCCAGCAGCTTAGGGGCAGGGCCGATGAACACTGAAGCTTTCTTT. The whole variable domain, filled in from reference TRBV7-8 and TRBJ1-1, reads GAGVSQSPRYKVAKRGQDVALRCDPISGHVSLFWYQQALGQGPEFLTYFQNEAQLDKSGLPSDRFFAERPEGSVSTLKIQRTQQEDSAVYLCASSLGAGPMNTEAFFGQGTRLTVV.

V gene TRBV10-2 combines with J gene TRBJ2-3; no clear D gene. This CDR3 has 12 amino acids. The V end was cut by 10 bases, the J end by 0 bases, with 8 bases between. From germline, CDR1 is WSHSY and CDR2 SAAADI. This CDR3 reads CATQPSTDTQYF. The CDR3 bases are TGCGCCACGCAGCCTAGCACAGATACGCAGTATTTT.

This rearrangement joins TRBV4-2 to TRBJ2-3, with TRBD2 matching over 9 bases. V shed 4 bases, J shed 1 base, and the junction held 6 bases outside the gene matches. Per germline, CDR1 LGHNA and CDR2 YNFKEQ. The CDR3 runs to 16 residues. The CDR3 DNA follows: TGTGCCAGCAGCCGACAGGGACTAGCTGGCACAGATACGCAGTATTTT. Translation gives CASSRQGLAGTDTQYF.

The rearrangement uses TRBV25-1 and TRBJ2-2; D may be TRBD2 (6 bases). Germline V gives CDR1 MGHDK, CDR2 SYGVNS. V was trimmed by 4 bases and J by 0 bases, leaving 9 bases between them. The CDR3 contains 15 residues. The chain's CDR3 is CASSGGLPNTGELFF. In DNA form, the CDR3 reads TGTGCCAGCAGTGGGGGACTTCCGAACACCGGGGAGCTGTTTTTT.

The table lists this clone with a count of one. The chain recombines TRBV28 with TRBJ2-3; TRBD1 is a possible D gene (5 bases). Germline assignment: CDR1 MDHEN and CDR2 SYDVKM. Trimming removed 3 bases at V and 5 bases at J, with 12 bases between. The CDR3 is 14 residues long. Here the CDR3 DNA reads TGTGCCAGCAGTTTGGGTCAGGGAAGAGATACGCAGTATTTT. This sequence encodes CASSLGQGRDTQYF.

Here the CDR3 DNA reads TGCGCCAGCAGCCTACAGGGACCCCAAGAGACCCAGTACTTC. Translated: CASSLQGPQETQYF. The J gene is TRBJ2-5, the V gene TRBV5-1; maybe TRBD1 (6 bases). The CDR3 loop spans 14 amino acids. The germline V gene encodes CDR1 SGHRS and CDR2 YFSETQ. With 4 bases removed from V and 1 base from J, the gap between germline ends came to 11 bases.

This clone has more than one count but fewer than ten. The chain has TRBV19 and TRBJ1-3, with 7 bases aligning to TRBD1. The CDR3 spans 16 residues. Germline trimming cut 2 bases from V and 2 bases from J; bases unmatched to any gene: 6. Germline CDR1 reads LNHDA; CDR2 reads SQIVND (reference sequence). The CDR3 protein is CASSISPTGTGNTIYF. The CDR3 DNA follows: TGTGCCAGTAGTATATCGCCGACAGGGACTGGAAACACCATATATTTT.

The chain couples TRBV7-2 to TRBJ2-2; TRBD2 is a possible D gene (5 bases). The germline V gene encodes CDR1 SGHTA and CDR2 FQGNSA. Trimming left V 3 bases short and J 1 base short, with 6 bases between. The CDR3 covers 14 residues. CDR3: CASSFEGNTGELFF. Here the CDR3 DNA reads TGTGCCAGCAGCTTCGAGGGGAACACCGGGGAGCTGTTTTTT. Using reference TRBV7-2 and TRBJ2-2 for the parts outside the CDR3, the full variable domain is GAGVSQSPSNKVTEKGKDVELRCDPISGHTALYWYRQSLGQGLEFLIYFQGNSAPDKSGLPSDRFSAERTGGSVSTLTIQRTQQEDSAVYLCASSFEGNTGELFFGEGSRLTVL.

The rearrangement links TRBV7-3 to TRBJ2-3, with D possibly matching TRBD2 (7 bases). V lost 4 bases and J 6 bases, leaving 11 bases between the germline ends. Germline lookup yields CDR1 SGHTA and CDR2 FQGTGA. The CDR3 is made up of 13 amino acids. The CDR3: CASSSRGADTQYF. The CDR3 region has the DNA TGTGCCAGCAGCTCCCGGGGGGCTGATACGCAGTATTTT. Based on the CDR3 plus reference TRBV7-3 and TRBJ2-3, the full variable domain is GAGVSQTPSNKVTEKGKYVELRCDPISGHTALYWYRQSLGQGPEFLIYFQGTGAADDSGLPNDRFFAVRPEGSVSTLKIQRTERGDSAVYLCASSSRGADTQYFGPGTRLTVL.